A single TCR beta chain is shown here with its context. Its specificity is not known. This entry is derived from a study of CXCR3-negative and CXCR3-positive naive CD8 T cells. Overall study findings and caveats: Memory CD8+ cells showed much lower diversity, while both naive subsets displayed comparably high diversity. Post-cryopreservation CXCR3 expression was partly diminished, and the bulk of assays employed fresh PBMCs. Naive CXCR3-negative and CXCR3-positive cells had similar TRBV-TRBJ usage; memory differed.

Triplicates of roughly 300,000 cells were sorted from each CD8+ T cell subset. The CDR3 runs 13 residues. Germline V gene sequence: CDR1 SGHNT, CDR2 YENEEA. UMI-labeled TRB cDNA libraries were prepared by 5' RACE. After re-calling the 5' RACE reads, TCRdb lists one entry per CDR3 protein, DNA absent. The sample has 45,000 to 55,000 distinct CDR3 sequences; the top ten hold around 16%. The clonotype comes from a human donor in good health. Some clones in this sample may be carry-over from other donors' samples. The sequenced sample was memory CD8+ T cells from blood. The chain uses TRBV11-3 and TRBJ1-5. CDR3 region: CASSFHSNQPQHF.